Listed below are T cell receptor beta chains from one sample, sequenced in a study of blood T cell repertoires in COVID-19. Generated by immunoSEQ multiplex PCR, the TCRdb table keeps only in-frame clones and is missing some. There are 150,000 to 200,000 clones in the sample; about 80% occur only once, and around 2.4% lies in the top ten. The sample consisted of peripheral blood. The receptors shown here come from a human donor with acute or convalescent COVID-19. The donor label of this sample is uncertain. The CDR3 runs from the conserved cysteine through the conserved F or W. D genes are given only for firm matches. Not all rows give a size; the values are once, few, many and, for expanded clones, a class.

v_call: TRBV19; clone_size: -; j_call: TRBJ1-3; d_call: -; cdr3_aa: CASSLERGSGNTIYF; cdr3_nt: TGTGCCAGTAGCCTGGAGAGGGGGTCTGGAAACACCATATATTTT
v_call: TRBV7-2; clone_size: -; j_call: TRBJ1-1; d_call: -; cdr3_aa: CASSSPGMAEAFF; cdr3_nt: TGTGCCAGCAGCTCTCCAGGGATGGCTGAAGCTTTCTTT
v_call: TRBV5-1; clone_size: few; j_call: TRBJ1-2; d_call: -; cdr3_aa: CASSSDPYRVGYTF; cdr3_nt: TGCGCCAGCAGCTCGGACCCTTACAGGGTAGGCTACACCTTC
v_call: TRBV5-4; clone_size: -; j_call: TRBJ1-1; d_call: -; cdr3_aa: CASSSGGAGTEAFF; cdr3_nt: TGTGCCAGCAGCTCCGGGGGAGCGGGCACTGAAGCTTTCTTT
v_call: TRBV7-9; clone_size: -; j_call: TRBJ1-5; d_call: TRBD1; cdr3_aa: CASSRGTGENQPQHF; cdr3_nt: TGTGCCAGCAGCCGGGGGACAGGGGAAAATCAGCCCCAGCATTTT
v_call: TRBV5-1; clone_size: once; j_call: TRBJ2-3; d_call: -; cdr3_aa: CASSSGGKVNTQYF; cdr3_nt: TGCGCCAGCAGTTCCGGAGGCAAAGTAAATACGCAGTATTTT
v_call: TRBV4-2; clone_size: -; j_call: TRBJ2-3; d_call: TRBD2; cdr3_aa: CASSQSGTSGRARDTQYF; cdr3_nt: TGTGCCAGCAGCCAATCCGGGACTAGCGGGAGGGCCAGGGATACGCAGTATTTT
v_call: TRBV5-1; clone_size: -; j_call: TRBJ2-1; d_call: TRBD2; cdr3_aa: CASSLTSGNEQFF; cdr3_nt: TGCGCCAGCAGCTTGACTAGCGGGAATGAGCAGTTCTTC
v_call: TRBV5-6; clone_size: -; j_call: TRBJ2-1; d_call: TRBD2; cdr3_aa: CASRVAGDPRGQFF; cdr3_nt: TGTGCCAGCAGGGTAGCGGGGGACCCCCGGGGGCAGTTCTTC
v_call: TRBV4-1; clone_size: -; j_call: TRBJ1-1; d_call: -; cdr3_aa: CASSREGLGTEAFF; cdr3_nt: TGCGCCAGCAGCCGAGAGGGGCTTGGCACTGAAGCTTTCTTT
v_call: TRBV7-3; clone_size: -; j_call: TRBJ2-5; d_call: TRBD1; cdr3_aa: CASSLRADRGVQETQYF; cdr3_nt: TGTGCCAGCAGCTTAAGGGCCGACAGGGGCGTTCAAGAGACCCAGTACTTC
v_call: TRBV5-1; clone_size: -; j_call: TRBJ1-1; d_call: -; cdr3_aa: CASSLEREAFF; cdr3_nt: TGCGCCAGCAGCTTGGAGCGGGAAGCTTTCTTT
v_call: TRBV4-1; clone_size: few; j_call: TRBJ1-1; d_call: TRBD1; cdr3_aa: CASSRGGQTNTEAFF; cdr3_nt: TGCGCCAGCAGCCGAGGGGGACAGACCAACACTGAAGCTTTCTTT
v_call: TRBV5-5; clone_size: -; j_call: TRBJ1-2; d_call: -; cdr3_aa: CASSTPFRGTYGYTF; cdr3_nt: TGTGCCAGCAGCACCCCCTTTAGGGGCACCTATGGCTACACCTTC
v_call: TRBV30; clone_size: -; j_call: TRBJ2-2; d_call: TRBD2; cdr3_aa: CAWKWAKAGGPETGELFF; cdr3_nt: TGTGCCTGGAAGTGGGCTAAAGCGGGAGGGCCGGAAACCGGGGAGCTGTTTTTT
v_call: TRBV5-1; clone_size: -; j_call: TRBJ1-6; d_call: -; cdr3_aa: CASSPTPAERPLHF; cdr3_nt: TGCGCCAGCAGCCCGACGCCGGCGGAAAGGCCCCTCCACTTT
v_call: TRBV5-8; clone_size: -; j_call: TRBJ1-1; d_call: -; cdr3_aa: CASSLERVNTEAFF; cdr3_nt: TGTGCCAGCAGCTTGGAGAGAGTGAACACTGAAGCTTTCTTT
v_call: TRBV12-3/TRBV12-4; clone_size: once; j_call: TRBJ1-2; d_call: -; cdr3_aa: CASSWERKGYTF; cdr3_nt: TGTGCCAGCAGTTGGGAGAGGAAAGGCTACACCTTC
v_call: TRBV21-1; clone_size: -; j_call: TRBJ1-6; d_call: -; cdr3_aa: CASSKKRGRMGHNSPLHF; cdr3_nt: TGTGCCAGCAGCAAAAAGAGGGGGCGCATGGGGCATAATTCACCCCTCCACTTT
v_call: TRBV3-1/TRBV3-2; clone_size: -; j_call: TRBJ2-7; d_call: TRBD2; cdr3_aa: CASRKGSGTYEQYF; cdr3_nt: TGTGCCAGCAGGAAGGGTAGCGGGACATACGAGCAGTACTTC
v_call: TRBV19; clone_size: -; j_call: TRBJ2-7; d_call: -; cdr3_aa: CASSISRNNEQYF; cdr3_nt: TGTGCCAGTAGTATTTCTAGAAATAACGAGCAGTACTTC
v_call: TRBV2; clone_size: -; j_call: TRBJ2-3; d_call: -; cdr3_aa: CASSEVYRSDTQYF; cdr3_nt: TGTGCCAGCAGTGAAGTATATCGTTCAGATACGCAGTATTTT
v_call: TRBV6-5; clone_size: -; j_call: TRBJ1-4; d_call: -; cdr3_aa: CASTIGEGGEKLFF; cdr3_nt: TGTGCCAGCACCATCGGGGAGGGAGGTGAAAAACTGTTTTTT
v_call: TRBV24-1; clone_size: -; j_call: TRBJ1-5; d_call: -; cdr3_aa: CATSTQGYNQPQHF; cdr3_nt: TGTGCCACCAGCACCCAGGGTTACAATCAGCCCCAGCATTTT
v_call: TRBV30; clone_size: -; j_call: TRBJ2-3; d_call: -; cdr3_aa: CAWSRAGRDTQYF; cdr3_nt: TGTGCCTGGAGTCGGGCGGGAAGGGATACGCAGTATTTT
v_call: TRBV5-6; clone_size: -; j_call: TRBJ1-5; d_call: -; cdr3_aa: CASSFGSDQPQHF; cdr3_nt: TGTGCCAGCAGCTTCGGTAGTGATCAGCCCCAGCATTTT
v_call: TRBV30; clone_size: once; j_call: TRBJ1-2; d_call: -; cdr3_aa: CAWSWGHPDNYGYTF; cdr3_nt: TGTGCCTGGAGTTGGGGACACCCCGACAACTATGGCTACACCTTC
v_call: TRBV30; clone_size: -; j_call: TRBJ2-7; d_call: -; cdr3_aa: CAWVATRHSMSYEQYF; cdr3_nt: TGTGCCTGGGTCGCTACCAGGCACTCAATGTCCTACGAGCAGTACTTC
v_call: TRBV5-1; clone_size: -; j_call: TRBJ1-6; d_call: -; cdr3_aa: CASRPGQALSYSPLHF; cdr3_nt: TGCGCCAGCAGACCGGGACAAGCCTTGTCTTATTCACCCCTCCACTTT
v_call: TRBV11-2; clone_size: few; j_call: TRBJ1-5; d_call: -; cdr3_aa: CASSVDMLGNQPQHF; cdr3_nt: TGTGCCAGCAGCGTAGACATGTTAGGCAATCAGCCCCAGCATTTT
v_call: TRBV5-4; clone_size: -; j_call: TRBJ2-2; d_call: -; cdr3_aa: CASSSQRGTGELFF; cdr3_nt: TGTGCCAGCAGCTCACAAAGGGGCACCGGGGAGCTGTTTTTT
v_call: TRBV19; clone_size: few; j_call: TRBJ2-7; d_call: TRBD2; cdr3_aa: CASSPKAGTNQYEQYF; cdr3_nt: TGTGCCAGTAGCCCTAAAGCCGGGACTAACCAGTACGAGCAGTACTTC
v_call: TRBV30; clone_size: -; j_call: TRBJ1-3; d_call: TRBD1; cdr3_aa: CAWTTGAGNTIYF; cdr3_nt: TGTGCCTGGACCACAGGGGCTGGAAACACCATATATTTT
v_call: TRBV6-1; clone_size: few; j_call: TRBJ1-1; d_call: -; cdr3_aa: CASSDLFRGTEAFF; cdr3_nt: TGTGCCAGCAGTGACCTTTTCAGGGGCACTGAAGCTTTCTTT
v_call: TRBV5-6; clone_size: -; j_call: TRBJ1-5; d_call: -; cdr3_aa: CASSWGQTGSNQPQHF; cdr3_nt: TGTGCCAGCAGCTGGGGTCAAACAGGGAGCAATCAGCCCCAGCATTTT
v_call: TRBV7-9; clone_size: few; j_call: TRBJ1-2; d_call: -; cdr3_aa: CASSLGLNYGYTF; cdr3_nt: TGTGCCAGCAGCTTAGGTCTTAACTATGGCTACACCTTC
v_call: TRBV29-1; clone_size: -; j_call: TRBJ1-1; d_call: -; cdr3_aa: CSVDPRGSDTEAFF; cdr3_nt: TGCAGCGTTGACCCCAGAGGTTCGGACACTGAAGCTTTCTTT
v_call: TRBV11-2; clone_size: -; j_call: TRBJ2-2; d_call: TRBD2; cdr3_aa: CASSRIAGGPNTGELFF; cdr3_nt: TGTGCCAGCAGCCGGATAGCGGGAGGGCCAAACACCGGGGAGCTGTTTTTT
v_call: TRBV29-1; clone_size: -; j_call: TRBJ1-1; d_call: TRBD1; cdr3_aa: CSVRQGVRTEAFF; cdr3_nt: TGCAGCGTTCGACAGGGCGTGCGAACTGAAGCTTTCTTT
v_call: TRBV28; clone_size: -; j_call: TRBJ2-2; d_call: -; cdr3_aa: CASSSTGYTGELFF; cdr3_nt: TGTGCCAGCAGTTCTACGGGGTATACCGGGGAGCTGTTTTTT
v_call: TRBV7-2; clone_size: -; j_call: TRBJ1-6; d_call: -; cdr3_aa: CASSLVDSASPLHF; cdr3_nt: TGTGCCAGCAGCTTAGTTGACTCGGCTTCACCCCTCCACTTT
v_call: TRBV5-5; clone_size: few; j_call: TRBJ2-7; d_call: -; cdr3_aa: CASRRLGEPNYEQYF; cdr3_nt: TGTGCCAGCAGACGACTCGGCGAACCGAACTACGAGCAGTACTTC
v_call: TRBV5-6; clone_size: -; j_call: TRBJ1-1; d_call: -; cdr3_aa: CASSLFKGADTEAFF; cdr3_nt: TGTGCCAGCAGCTTGTTTAAAGGGGCGGACACTGAAGCTTTCTTT
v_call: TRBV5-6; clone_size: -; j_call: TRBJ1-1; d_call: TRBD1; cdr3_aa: CASGSDRRNTEAFF; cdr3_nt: TGTGCCAGCGGATCGGACAGGAGAAACACTGAAGCTTTCTTT
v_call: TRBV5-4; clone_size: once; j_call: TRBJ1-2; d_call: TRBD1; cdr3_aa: CASSLVGGPSLSTF; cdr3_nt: TGTGCCAGCAGCTTAGTAGGGGGCCCAAGTCTATCGACCTTC